The rows below give T cell receptor beta chains drawn from one sample of a study of blood T cell repertoires in COVID-19. Produced via immunoSEQ multiplex PCR; TCRdb's table is partial and in-frame only. The data hold about 270,000 clones, with approximately 90% observed a single time. Sequenced input: PBMCs or T cells enriched from blood (not recorded which). The receptors were sampled from a woman younger than 30 who had recovered from COVID-19. Each CDR3 is given with its conserved first and last residue. D genes are given only for firm matches. Size is stated for part of the rows, as once, few or many counts, or as a class when the clone is expanded.

TRBD2	.	TRBV6-1	TRBJ2-3	TGTGCCAGCAGTGCTATTAGCGGGGGACCTAGCACAGATACGCAGTATTTT	CASSAISGGPSTDTQYF
.	.	TRBV4-1	TRBJ2-1	TGCGCCAGCAGCCAAGATCCAGGGTTTCGGTACAATGAGCAGTTCTTC	CASSQDPGFRYNEQFF
.	.	TRBV29-1	TRBJ2-7	TGCAGCGTACTAGTACTCTCGGGCGAGCAGTACTTC	CSVLVLSGEQYF
.	.	TRBV29-1	TRBJ2-7	TGCAGCGTTGCATGGGGGGGCCGGGAGCAGTACTTC	CSVAWGGREQYF
TRBD2	.	TRBV3-1/TRBV3-2	TRBJ2-2	TGTGCCAGCAGCCAAAGAGGACTAGCGGCTAACACCGGGGAGCTGTTTTTT	CASSQRGLAANTGELFF
.	few	TRBV28	TRBJ1-3	TGTGCCAGCGCTTCCGGGGGCTCTGGAAACACCATATATTTT	CASASGGSGNTIYF
TRBD2	.	TRBV5-6	TRBJ2-1	TGTGCCAGCAGCTGGGGACTAGCGGATTTCAATGAGCAGTTCTTC	CASSWGLADFNEQFF
TRBD1	.	TRBV28	TRBJ1-1	TGTGCCAGCCATCCCCCCCCGGACAGGGGGCGAAGGGCTTTCTTT	CASHPPPDRGRRAFF
.	.	TRBV3-1/TRBV3-2	TRBJ1-3	TGTGCCAGCAGCCAAGACAGATTATCTGGAAACACCATATATTTT	CASSQDRLSGNTIYF
.	.	TRBV5-6	TRBJ1-2	TGTGCCAGCAGCTTCCGGGGAAAGGACTATGGCTACACCTTC	CASSFRGKDYGYTF
.	.	TRBV7-9	TRBJ2-1	TGTGCCAGCAGCCCCCCCCCTAGAGCAGATGAGCAGTTCTTC	CASSPPPRADEQFF
TRBD2	once	TRBV7-8	TRBJ2-7	TGTGCCAGCAGCTTACGCGGGGGCTACGAGCAGTACTTC	CASSLRGGYEQYF
.	.	TRBV29-1	TRBJ1-2	TGCAGCGTTGAAGATCTATTGGACATCTCCTCTAACTATGGCTACACCTTC	CSVEDLLDISSNYGYTF
.	.	TRBV10-3	TRBJ1-1	TGTGCCATCAGTGCGCTTGGACAGACGAACACTGAAGCTTTCTTT	CAISALGQTNTEAFF
.	.	TRBV6-5	TRBJ2-7	TGTGCCAGCAGCAGGGGCGGGGGTCCGCAGTACTTC	CASSRGGGPQYF
TRBD1	few	TRBV15	TRBJ1-2	TGTGCCACCAGCAGGCCGGGACAGGCCTATGGCTACACCTTC	CATSRPGQAYGYTF
.	.	TRBV7-6	TRBJ2-5	TGTGCCAGCAGCCCTCCCGCAAGAGATGAGACCCAGTACTTC	CASSPPARDETQYF
.	.	TRBV28	TRBJ1-5	TGTGCCAGCAGTTTCCGGGGGATTAGCAATCAGCCCCAGCATTTT	CASSFRGISNQPQHF
.	.	TRBV19	TRBJ2-5	TGTGCCAGTAGTCCGCCAGGTAAAGAGACCCAGTACTTC	CASSPPGKETQYF
TRBD1	.	TRBV6-5	TRBJ1-2	TGTGCCAGCAGTTACTCTACAGGGGGTTTCTATGGCTACACCTTC	CASSYSTGGFYGYTF